Sequencing of this TCR beta chain was carried out in a study of T cells in Graves' hyperthyroidism and ophthalmopathy. The source material, RNA transcripts, was used to amplify TCR beta CDR3 regions. With the HTBI primer set, the TCR CDR3 went through a first round of RT-PCR. TCRdb re-derived calls from the multiplex PCR reads in MiXCR, one entry per CDR3 protein. The sample shows around 480,000 distinct CDR3 sequences, under 15% of them seen only once. Germline-derived CDR1 and CDR2 are SGHVS and FNYEAQ. The CDR3 sequence is 16 residues long. The V end lost 2 bases, the J end lost 0 bases, and 13 bases lay between the germline ends. In this sample, this clonotype turned up a few times.

The chain couples TRBV7-6 to TRBJ1-1; D uncertain. The sample consisted of blood. This TCR derives from a young woman with Graves' hyperthyroidism. The CDR3, as DNA: TGTGCCAGCAGCTTATACGGGAAGCGTATGAACACTGAAGCTTTCTTT. Its protein product is CASSLYGKRMNTEAFF.